These 15 T cell receptor beta chains were sequenced from one sample in a study of T cell responses to AZD1222 COVID-19 vaccine. Libraries were prepared by immunoSEQ multiplex PCR; TCRdb keeps only in-frame clonotypes and omits some of them. The profile shows approximately 150,000 clones, roughly nine tenths of them singletons. The sample in question was peripheral blood, obtained on day 0 of AZD1222 vaccination. All receptors come from an adult in good health.

DNA of the CDR3: TGTGCCAGCAGTTCATTTAGTAGCTACGAGCAGTACTTC. Translating it yields CASSSFSSYEQYF. The rearrangement joins TRBV28 to TRBJ2-7; D call uncertain. Trimming removed 4 bases at V and 3 bases at J, with 10 bases between. Germline V lookup: CDR1 MDHEN, CDR2 SYDVKM. This CDR3 is 13 amino acids long.

The chain uses TRBV3-1 (or the pseudogene TRBV3-2) and TRBJ1-5; no reliable D call. V was clipped by 4 bases and J by 1 base, with 11 bases between them. Germline CDR1 is LGHDT and CDR2 is YNNKEL (reference sequence). CDR3 size: 15 residues. The CDR3 region has the DNA TGTGCCAGCAGCCTGGAGGGTGAGAGCAATCAGCCCCAGCATTTT. Translating it yields CASSLEGESNQPQHF.

The J gene is TRBJ1-1, the V gene TRBV7-2; D is uncertain. Germline loops: CDR1 SGHTA, CDR2 FQGNSA. V dropped 2 bases and J dropped 2 bases, with 9 bases sitting between them. The CDR3 is made up of 14 amino acids. CDR3 amino acids: CASSLRSTNTEAFF. In DNA form, the CDR3 reads TGTGCCAGCAGCTTACGGTCCACCAACACTGAAGCTTTCTTT.

This chain connects TRBV14 to TRBJ2-2; 8 bases agree with TRBD1. Germline-derived CDR1 and CDR2 are SGHDN and FVKESK. The CDR3 runs to 20 residues. Germline trimming cut 4 bases from V and 4 bases from J; bases unmatched to any gene: 20. CDR3 sequence: CASSRLRTGTGYPPTGELFF. For the CDR3, the DNA is TGTGCCAGCAGCCGCCTTCGTACCGGGACAGGATACCCCCCCACCGGGGAGCTGTTTTTT.

This chain joins TRBV28 and TRBJ2-1; TRBD1 matches at 8 bases. Germline assignment: CDR1 MDHEN and CDR2 SYDVKM. This CDR3 comprises 16 residues. The V and J ends lost 6 bases and 10 bases, in that order; junction bases with no gene match: 17. DNA for the CDR3: TGTGCCAGCAGACCCCTTGGAGACAGGGGAAAGAACGAGCAGTTCTTC. Residues: CASRPLGDRGKNEQFF.

V gene TRBV19 combines with J gene TRBJ1-3; D is perhaps TRBD1 (5 bases). The CDR3 is 14 amino acids. The germline CDR1 and CDR2 sequences are LNHDA and SQIVND (reference sequence). The V end was cut by 5 bases, the J end by 4 bases, with 12 bases between. CDR3 protein: CASSEGYSGNTIYF. The CDR3, as DNA: TGTGCCAGTAGTGAGGGGTATTCGGGAAACACCATATATTTT.

The chain carries TRBV18 and TRBJ1-1, with D possibly matching TRBD1 (5 bases). Between the trimmed V and J ends, which lost 5 bases and 1 base, there was a span of 26 bases. There are 19 residues in the CDR3. Germline-derived CDR1 and CDR2 are KGHSH and LQKENI. CDR3 region: CASSARTSAGRSTNTEAFF. CDR3 nucleotide sequence: TGTGCCAGCTCAGCGAGGACCTCGGCGGGACGGAGTACGAACACTGAAGCTTTCTTT.

The chain recombines TRBV25-1 with TRBJ1-4, with 9 bases that match TRBD1. This CDR3 region has 17 residues. CDR1 MGHDK and CDR2 SYGVNS come from the germline V gene. V lost 8 bases to trimming and J lost 7 bases; unmatched junction nucleotides: 17. In DNA, the CDR3 is TGTGCCAGCGGAGGACAGGGGCCTCTCTCAGCGAGTGAAAAACTGTTTTTT. This gives the protein CASGGQGPLSASEKLFF.

This sequence joins TRBV10-3 and TRBJ2-7; 13 bases fit TRBD2. Germline V lookup: CDR1 ENHRY, CDR2 SYGVKD. The trim removed 3 bases at V and 2 bases at J, leaving 4 bases unmatched. The CDR3 covers 16 residues. DNA of the CDR3: TGTGCCATCAGTGAAACCGGGACTAGCGGGGCCTACGAGCAGTACTTC. This translates into CAISETGTSGAYEQYF.

This chain connects TRBV28 to TRBJ2-2; 7 nucleotides line up with TRBD2. This CDR3 is built from 14 residues. The trim removed 7 bases at V and 1 base at J, leaving 3 bases unmatched. Germline-derived CDR1 and CDR2 are MDHEN and SYDVKM. The CDR3 protein is CASMGRVNTGELFF. The CDR3 DNA reads TGTGCCAGCATGGGGAGGGTGAACACCGGGGAGCTGTTTTTT. Filled out from reference TRBV28 and TRBJ2-2, the complete variable domain reads DVKVTQSSRYLVKRTGEKVFLECVQDMDHENMFWYRQDPGLGLRLIYFSYDVKMKEKGDIPEGYSVSREKKERFSLILESASTNQTSMYLCASMGRVNTGELFFGEGSRLTVL.

The chain uses TRBV7-2 and TRBJ1-5; D possibly corresponds to TRBD1 (5 bases). The CDR3 totals 14 residues. The V end lost 5 bases, the J end lost 6 bases, and 14 bases lay between the germline ends. Germline CDR1 SGHTA, CDR2 FQGNSA. The CDR3 DNA reads TGTGCCAGCAGCCCACGGGGGGTGGGTCAGCCCCAGCATTTT. It encodes CASSPRGVGQPQHF. The full variable domain, with the rest looked up from reference TRBV7-2 and TRBJ1-5, is GAGVSQSPSNKVTEKGKDVELRCDPISGHTALYWYRQSLGQGLEFLIYFQGNSAPDKSGLPSDRFSAERTGGSVSTLTIQRTQQEDSAVYLCASSPRGVGQPQHFGDGTRLSIL.

The rearrangement links TRBV19 to TRBJ2-7; D is possibly TRBD2 (6 bases). Germline V CDR1 and CDR2: LNHDA, SQIVND (reference sequence). This CDR3 contains 12 residues. Trimming took 8 bases from V and 6 from J, leaving 14 bases between them. Here the CDR3 reads CASAEGRGEQYF. The CDR3 DNA sequence: TGTGCCAGTGCGGAGGGAAGGGGCGAGCAGTACTTC.

The chain carries TRBV5-4 and TRBJ2-1, with D perhaps TRBD1 or TRBD2 (5 bases each). The CDR3 is 12 amino acids. Germline V gives CDR1 SGHNT, CDR2 YYREEE (reference sequence). Trimming stripped 9 bases from V and 5 bases from J, with 12 bases between. CDR3 loop: CAMGVRDNEQFF. The CDR3 DNA is TGTGCCATGGGGGTGAGGGACAATGAGCAGTTCTTC. Using reference TRBV5-4 and TRBJ2-1 for the parts outside the CDR3, the full variable domain is ETGVTQSPTHLIKTRGQQVTLRCSSQSGHNTVSWYQQALGQGPQFIFQYYREEENGRGNFPPRFSGLQFPNYSSELNVNALELDDSALYLCAMGVRDNEQFFGPGTRLTVL.

V and J are TRBV6-4 and TRBJ1-5; D gene uncertain. The CDR3 runs to 17 residues. Trimming took 0 bases from V and 5 from J, leaving 17 bases between them. Germline V gene data show CDR1 as MRHNA and CDR2 as SNTAGT. CDR3 DNA sequence: TGTGCCAGCAGTGACTCGATTTTAATTTGTGTCTATCAGCCCCAGCATTTT. Its translation is CASSDSILICVYQPQHF.

This sequence joins TRBV28 and TRBJ2-1, with 8 bases lining up with TRBD1. Germline V gene sequence: CDR1 MDHEN, CDR2 SYDVKM. The CDR3 loop spans 14 amino acids. V gave up 3 bases and J gave up 6 bases; unmatched junction bases: 4. Here the CDR3 DNA reads TGTGCCAGCAGTTTCGCTGGACAGGGCAATGAGCAGTTCTTC. Protein: CASSFAGQGNEQFF.